The next 13 T cell receptor beta chains were all read from a single sample in a study of low-dose radiotherapy and immunotherapy resistance in tumors. Indicated time point: after trial treatment. As for treatment: LDRT plus nivolumab, ipilimumab, low-dose cyclophosphamide and aspirin (RACIN trial). Alpha- and beta-chain coverage of first-strand cDNA came from TRAV- and TRBV-specific primers. It was with a constant-region primer and a V-primer adapter that TCRs were amplified over approximately 20 PCR cycles. TCRdb processed the reads anew with MiXCR; each CDR3 protein has one entry. The sample yields more than 90,000 distinct CDR3 sequences, roughly 20% seen once. The sequencing used PBMCs, collected after low-dose radiotherapy plus immunotherapy. These receptors originate from a male donor with prostate cancer.

Ten or more counts support this clonotype. The chain joins TRBV3-1 to TRBJ2-5; 10 bases fit TRBD2. CDR1 and CDR2 (germline): LGHDT, YNNKEL (reference sequence). With 3 bases clipped from V and 2 bases from J, the junction kept 12 bases outside the gene matches. The length of the CDR3 is 18 residues. The chain's CDR3 is CASSHYAIAGGDQETQYF. The CDR3 DNA is TGTGCCAGCAGCCATTATGCTATAGCGGGGGGCGATCAAGAGACCCAGTACTTC.

The sample holds many counts of this clonotype. The chain employs TRBV5-1 and TRBJ1-1; 8 bases line up with TRBD1. The CDR3 is made up of 15 amino acids. The junction had 3 bases not matched to a gene; V was cut back by 2 bases and J by 0 bases. Germline V gives CDR1 SGHRS, CDR2 YFSETQ. The CDR3: CASSFGTGLNTEAFF. In DNA, the CDR3 is TGCGCCAGCAGCTTCGGGACAGGCTTGAACACTGAAGCTTTCTTT.

In regard to this clonotype: No DNA is shown, since the ends of the CDR3 on it are uncertain; the CDR3 is the one TCRdb lists. This chain connects TRBV20-1 to TRBJ1-4; the tabulated D call, TRBD1, remains unverified against the DNA. Counting both end residues, the CDR3 totals 16 amino acids. CDR1 and CDR2 (germline): DFQATT, SNEGSKA (reference sequence). CDR3: CSARDLRPPGEKLFFF.

This clonotype showed up many times. J is TRBJ2-2 and V is TRBV20-1, with no clear D. The germline gives CDR1 DFQATT, CDR2 SNEGSKA (reference sequence). The CDR3 is made up of 15 amino acids. Trimming took off 2 bases at V and 0 bases at J, with 10 bases between the two ends. This chain's CDR3 is CSARIGVSNTGELFF. CDR3 nucleotide sequence: TGCAGTGCTAGAATTGGGGTCTCGAACACCGGGGAGCTGTTTTTT.

This clonotype was seen ten or more times. The CDR3 loop reads CASRPQGETGYLMKGLFF. The CDR3 coding sequence is TGTGCCAGCCGCCCGCAGGGGGAGACAGGATACTTAATGAAGGGGCTGTTTTTT. The gene calls are TRBV6-5 and TRBJ1-4; 7 bases match TRBD1. The V gene end was trimmed by 8 bases and the J gene end by 14 bases; junction bases not matched to a gene: 29. The CDR3 is made up of 18 amino acids. From germline, CDR1 is MNHEY and CDR2 SVGAGI.

The rearrangement uses TRBV23-1 and TRBJ1-5; D not certain. TRBV23-1 is labeled an ORF, and its function is uncertain. V was pared by 3 bases and J by 5 bases, with 14 bases between. This CDR3 is 15 amino acids long. The CDR3 loop reads CASSQYKTADQPQHF. CDR3 DNA sequence: TGCGCCAGCAGTCAGTATAAAACTGCCGATCAGCCCCAGCATTTT.

Note on this clonotype: A far larger clone differs by one base, so this is likely a read error. The DNA for the CDR3 is TGTGCCAGCAGTAACTCGGACACCGGGGAGCTGTTTTTT. Protein sequence: CASSNSDTGELFF. The chain employs TRBV6-2 or TRBV6-3 and TRBJ2-2; D is undetermined. Germline V CDR1 and CDR2: MNHEY, SVGEGT. This CDR3 comprises 13 residues.

This clonotype was detected many times. The junction shows a germline mismatch at one end, possibly a read error. V is TRBV4-2 and J is TRBJ2-2; 11 bases agree with TRBD2. CDR1 and CDR2 from the germline V gene are LGHNA and YNFKEQ. The CDR3 length is 16 residues. CDR3 sequence (DNA): TGTGCCAGCACCCAAGGACTAGCGGGGAACACCGGGGAGCTGTTTTTT. As protein: CASTQGLAGNTGELFF.

This clonotype showed up many times. V usage is TRBV7-2 and J usage is TRBJ2-1; D not certain. The CDR3 spans 15 residues. Deletions cut 7 bases from V and 5 bases from J, with 18 bases between. The germline V gene has CDR1 SGHTA and CDR2 FQGNSA. The CDR3 region is CASNRLLGRNNEQFF. CDR3 sequence (DNA): TGTGCCAGCAACCGGCTACTGGGTCGCAACAATGAGCAGTTCTTC.

The rearrangement uses TRBV10-3 and TRBJ1-5, with no clear D. Germline V gene lookup returns CDR1 ENHRY and CDR2 SYGVKD. The V gene lost 11 bases and the J gene lost 4 bases, with 12 bases spanning the gap. There are 12 residues in the CDR3. The CDR3 sequence is CAVASGNQPQHF. As DNA, the CDR3 is TGTGCCGTAGCCTCAGGAAATCAGCCCCAGCATTTT.

The count of this clonotype is one. The chain employs TRBV5-1 and TRBJ1-1; D possibly corresponds to TRBD1 (5 bases). The length of the CDR3 is 17 residues. Germline-derived CDR1 and CDR2 are SGHRS and YFSETQ. The ends were cut back, 4 bases at V and 1 base at J, with 20 bases in the middle. CDR3 sequence (DNA): TGCGCCAGCAGCCTTGGCGGTGGGGGAGGACGGAACACTGAAGCTTTCTTT. As protein: CASSLGGGGGRNTEAFF. The full variable domain, its missing parts supplied by reference TRBV5-1 and TRBJ1-1, is KAGVTQTPRYLIKTRGQQVTLSCSPISGHRSVSWYQQTPGQGLQFLFEYFSETQRNKGNFPGRFSGRQFSNSRSEMNVSTLELGDSALYLCASSLGGGGGRNTEAFFGQGTRLTVV.

About this clonotype: One end of the junction does not line up with germline, which may come from a read error. This rearrangement joins TRBV6-8 to TRBJ1-5; possibly TRBD1 for D (6 bases). Looked up from germline, CDR1 is MNHGY and CDR2 is SAAAGT. CDR3 length: 14 residues. Here the CDR3 DNA reads TGTGCCAGCAGTAGTAGCGGGGGCAATGAGCCCCAGCATTTT. Amino acid sequence: CASSSSGGNEPQHF.

This clonotype was observed once. This is likely an artifact of a read error, given a far larger clone one base away. The chain combines TRBV10-3 with TRBJ2-1, with D tentatively TRBD2 (5 bases). This CDR3 region has 16 residues. The germline V gene has CDR1 ENHRY and CDR2 SYGVKD. Trimming pared 6 bases from V and 10 bases from J, leaving 25 bases between. In nucleotides, the CDR3 is TGTGCCATCAGGGGCTCTCGGGGTGAGGGAATATACGAGCAGTTCTTC. This gives the protein CAIRGSRGEGIYEQFF.